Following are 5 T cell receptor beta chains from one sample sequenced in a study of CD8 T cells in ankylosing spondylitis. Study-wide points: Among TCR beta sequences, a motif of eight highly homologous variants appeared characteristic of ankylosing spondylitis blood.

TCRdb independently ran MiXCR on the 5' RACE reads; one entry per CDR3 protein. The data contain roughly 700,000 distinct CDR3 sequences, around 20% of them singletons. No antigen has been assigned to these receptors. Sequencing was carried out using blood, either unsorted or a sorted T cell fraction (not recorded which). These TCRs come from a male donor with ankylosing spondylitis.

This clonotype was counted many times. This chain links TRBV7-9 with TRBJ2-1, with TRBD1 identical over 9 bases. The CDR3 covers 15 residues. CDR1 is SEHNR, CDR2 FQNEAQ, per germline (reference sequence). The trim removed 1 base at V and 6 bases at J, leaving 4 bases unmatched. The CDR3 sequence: CASSLDRGRSNEQFF. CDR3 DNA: TGTGCCAGCAGCTTAGACAGGGGGCGAAGCAATGAGCAGTTCTTC.

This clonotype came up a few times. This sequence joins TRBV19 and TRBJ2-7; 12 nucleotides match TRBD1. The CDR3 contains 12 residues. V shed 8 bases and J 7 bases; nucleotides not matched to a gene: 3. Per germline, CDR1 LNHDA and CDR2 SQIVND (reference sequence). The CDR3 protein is CASGDRGHEQYF. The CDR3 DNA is TGTGCCAGTGGGGACAGGGGGCATGAGCAGTACTTC.

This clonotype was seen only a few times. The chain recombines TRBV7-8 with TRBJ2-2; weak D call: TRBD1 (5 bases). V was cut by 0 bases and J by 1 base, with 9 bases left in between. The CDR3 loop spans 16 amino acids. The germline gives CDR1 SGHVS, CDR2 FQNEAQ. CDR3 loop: CASSLAAGMNTGELFF. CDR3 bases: TGTGCCAGCAGCTTAGCTGCAGGGATGAACACCGGGGAGCTGTTTTTT.

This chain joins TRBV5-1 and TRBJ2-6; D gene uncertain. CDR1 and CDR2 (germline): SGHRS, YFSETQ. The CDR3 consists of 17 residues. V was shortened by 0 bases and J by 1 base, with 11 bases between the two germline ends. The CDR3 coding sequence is TGCGCCAGCAGCTTGGCCAGTGGGCAGTCTGGGGCCAACGTCCTGACTTTC. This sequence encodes CASSLASGQSGANVLTF.

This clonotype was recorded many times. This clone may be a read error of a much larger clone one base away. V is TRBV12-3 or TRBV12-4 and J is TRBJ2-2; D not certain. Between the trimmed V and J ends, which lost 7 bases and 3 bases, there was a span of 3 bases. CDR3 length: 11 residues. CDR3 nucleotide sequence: TGTGCCAGCACTTACACCGGGGAGCTGTTTTTT. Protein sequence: CASTYTGELFF.